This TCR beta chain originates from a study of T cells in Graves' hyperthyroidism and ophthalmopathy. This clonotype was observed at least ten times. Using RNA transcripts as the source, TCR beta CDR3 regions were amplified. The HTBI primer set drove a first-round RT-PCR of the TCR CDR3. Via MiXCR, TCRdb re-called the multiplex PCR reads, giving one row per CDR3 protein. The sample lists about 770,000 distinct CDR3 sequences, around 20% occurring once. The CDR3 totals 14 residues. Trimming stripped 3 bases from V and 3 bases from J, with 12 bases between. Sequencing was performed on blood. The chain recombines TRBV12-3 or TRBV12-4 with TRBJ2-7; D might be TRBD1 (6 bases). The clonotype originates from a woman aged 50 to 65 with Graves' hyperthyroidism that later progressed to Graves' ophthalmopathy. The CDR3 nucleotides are TGTGCCAGCAGTTTTGATCTAGGGGGCTACGAGCAGTACTTC. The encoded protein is CASSFDLGGYEQYF.